A single sample is the source of the 29 T cell receptor beta chains below, sequenced in a study of cytomegalovirus exposure and HLA in healthy donors. The PCR made use of 60 Vbeta and 13 Jbeta primers. Here immunoSEQ multiplex PCR was the method, and the copy in TCRdb shows in-frame clones only, minus some. Of under 250,000 clones listed, approximately 79% are singletons. Sequences were obtained from PBMCs. The receptors stem from a man in his fifties or sixties in good health and CMV-seronegative.

V is TRBV7-6 and J is TRBJ1-1; 8 bases line up with TRBD1. CDR1 and CDR2 from the germline V gene are SGHVS and FNYEAQ. Trimming cost V 5 bases and J 6 bases; bases outside gene matches: 8. The CDR3 totals 14 residues. This CDR3 reads CASSRGTGVPEAFF. The DNA of the CDR3 is TGTGCCAGCAGCCGCGGGACAGGAGTCCCTGAAGCTTTCTTT.

V and J are TRBV21-1 and TRBJ2-3; TRBD1 is taken as the D call from the table, unchecked against the DNA. TRBV21-1 is designated a pseudogene. The CDR3 consists of 17 residues. The CDR3 nucleotides read TGTGCCAGCAGCACAAGAAATGATACCGCAGGGCCAGATACGCAGTATTTT. As protein: CASSTRNDTAGPDTQYF.

This clone was seen a few times. The chain couples TRBV5-1 to TRBJ2-1, with TRBD2 identical over 7 bases. The CDR3 runs 15 residues. J gave up 0 bases and V 6 bases, and 6 bases lay outside the gene matches. CDR1 is SGHRS and CDR2 is YFSETQ in the germline V gene. The CDR3 bases are TGCGCCAGCACCCCTAGCGGAAGCTCCTACAATGAGCAGTTCTTC. Amino acids: CASTPSGSSYNEQFF.

This clone was seen a single time. The chain uses TRBV20-1 and TRBJ1-3; unclear D gene. The V end lost 2 bases, the J end lost 6 bases, and 5 bases lay between the germline ends. The CDR3 spans 11 residues. Germline V gives CDR1 DFQATT, CDR2 SNEGSKA (reference sequence). Here the CDR3 reads CSARLANTIYF. CDR3 DNA sequence: TGCAGTGCTAGACTAGCAAACACCATATATTTT.

This rearrangement joins TRBV29-1 to TRBJ1-1; TRBD1 aligns across 11 bases. The germline V gene encodes CDR1 SQVTM and CDR2 ANQGSEA. Trimming cost V 3 bases and J 1 base; bases outside gene matches: 4. The CDR3 consists of 15 residues. The CDR3 is CSVDRDRGKNTEAFF. The CDR3 DNA follows: TGCAGCGTTGACAGGGACAGGGGGAAGAACACTGAAGCTTTCTTT.

This clone occurred once. The rearrangement links TRBV28 to TRBJ1-2; tentative D call: TRBD1 (5 bases). Germline V CDR1 and CDR2: MDHEN, SYDVKM. The V gene lost 7 bases and the J gene lost 4 bases, with 16 bases spanning the gap. The CDR3 is 14 amino acids. CDR3 loop: CASIPPGRAYGYTF. The CDR3 nucleotides are TGTGCCAGCATCCCCCCAGGGAGGGCCTATGGCTACACCTTC.

V is TRBV5-1 and J is TRBJ2-5, with 13 bases that match TRBD2. This CDR3 is 16 amino acids long. With V trimmed by 0 bases and J by 8 bases, 7 bases remained unmatched. The germline CDR1 and CDR2 sequences are SGHRS and YFSETQ. For the CDR3, the DNA is TGCGCCAGCAGCTTGGAGGGACTAGCGGGATTAGTAACCCAGTACTTC. It encodes CASSLEGLAGLVTQYF.

This chain joins TRBV5-6 and TRBJ2-5; no clear D gene. In germline, CDR1 is SGHDT, CDR2 YYEEEE. The V gene lost 0 bases and the J gene lost 5 bases, with 14 bases spanning the gap. The CDR3 runs 15 residues. CDR3 in amino acids: CASSLGVQLGETQYF. The CDR3 DNA is TGTGCCAGCAGCTTGGGGGTTCAGCTCGGGGAGACCCAGTACTTC.

This chain connects TRBV28 to TRBJ1-5; D possibly corresponds to TRBD1 (6 bases). The CDR3 loop spans 16 amino acids. The V and J ends lost 2 bases and 0 bases respectively, with 11 bases between them. Germline lookup yields CDR1 MDHEN and CDR2 SYDVKM. The CDR3 is CASSLGGSYSNQPQHF. The CDR3 DNA sequence: TGTGCCAGCAGTTTAGGGGGCAGTTATAGCAATCAGCCCCAGCATTTT.

This chain joins TRBV27 and TRBJ2-1, with 10 bases that match TRBD2. This CDR3 spans 16 amino acids. Trimming removed 5 bases from V and 0 bases from J; junction bases left unmatched: 4. Looked up from germline, CDR1 is MNHEY and CDR2 is SMNVEV (reference sequence). CDR3 sequence: CASSPLAGGSYNEQFF. CDR3 DNA sequence: TGTGCCAGCAGTCCTTTAGCGGGGGGCTCCTACAATGAGCAGTTCTTC.

The chain links TRBV6-1 to TRBJ2-5, with 13 positions matching TRBD2. Germline V gene lookup returns CDR1 MNHNS and CDR2 SASEGT. This CDR3 has 14 amino acids. The V gene end was trimmed by 11 bases and the J gene end by 1 base; junction bases not matched to a gene: 4. For the CDR3, the DNA is TGTGCCTGTGGGACTAGCGGGGTCCAAGAGACCCAGTACTTC. Translated: CACGTSGVQETQYF.

The DNA of the CDR3 is TGCAGCGTTGGGGGGGGAGGCAATCAGCCCCAGCATTTT. Translating gives CSVGGGGNQPQHF. This chain joins TRBV29-1 and TRBJ1-5; the D gene is possibly TRBD1 (5 bases). Germline V gives CDR1 SQVTM, CDR2 ANQGSEA. The CDR3 sequence is 13 residues long. Between the trimmed V and J ends, which lost 4 bases and 2 bases, there was a span of 9 bases.

The chain employs TRBV6-4 and TRBJ2-1, with 10 bases matching TRBD2. The CDR3 loop spans 14 amino acids. CDR1 and CDR2 (germline): MRHNA, SNTAGT. Trimming at V came to 2 bases and at J to 6 bases, leaving 1 base not matched to a gene. The CDR3 spells CASSDGTSVNEQFF. The DNA for the CDR3 is TGTGCCAGCAGTGACGGGACTAGCGTCAATGAGCAGTTCTTC.

The chain combines TRBV11-2 with TRBJ2-3; 9 nucleotides agree with TRBD1. Germline loops: CDR1 SGHAT, CDR2 FQNNGV. This CDR3 region has 16 residues. V dropped 1 base and J dropped 5; count of bases not matched to a gene: 7. The CDR3 is CASSLGNPGQGDTQYF. The CDR3 DNA sequence: TGTGCCAGCAGCTTAGGGAACCCGGGACAGGGAGATACGCAGTATTTT.

The V call is TRBV29-1, the J call TRBJ1-1; D is undetermined. Germline CDR1 and CDR2: SQVTM and ANQGSEA. Trimming took 5 bases from V and 4 from J, leaving 11 bases between them. The CDR3 runs 12 residues. CDR3 DNA: TGCAGCGTTTTCACCCGGGGCACTGAAGCTTTCTTT. It yields the protein CSVFTRGTEAFF. The full variable domain, completed using reference TRBV29-1 and TRBJ1-1, is SAVISQKPSRDICQRGTSLTIQCQVDSQVTMMFWYRQQPGQSLTLIATANQGSEATYESGFVIDKFPISRPNLTFSTLTVSNMSPEDSSIYLCSVFTRGTEAFFGQGTRLTVV.

The chain recombines TRBV27 with TRBJ2-1; tentative D call: TRBD2 (6 bases). V was shortened by 6 bases and J by 7 bases, with 13 bases between the two germline ends. Germline CDR1 and CDR2: MNHEY and SMNVEV (reference sequence). The CDR3 is 13 amino acids. The CDR3 nucleotides are TGTGCCAGCAGACCGGGACTTTGGAATGAGCAGTTCTTC. Protein product: CASRPGLWNEQFF.

The CDR3: CASSDPGDPSTDTQYF. The CDR3 region has the DNA TGTGCCAGCAGCGACCCAGGGGACCCTAGCACAGATACGCAGTATTTT. The J gene is TRBJ2-3, the V gene TRBV11-3, with D possibly TRBD1 on 6 matching bases. The V end lost 5 bases, the J end lost 0 bases, and 15 bases lay between the germline ends. This CDR3 comprises 16 residues. From germline, CDR1 is SGHNT and CDR2 YENEEA.

The V call is TRBV7-2, the J call TRBJ2-1; TRBD2 agrees at 13 bases. The CDR3 has 18 amino acids. V trimming: 4 bases; J trimming: 10 bases; junction bases outside the gene matches: 16. Per the germline V gene, CDR1 is SGHTA and CDR2 is FQGNSA. The CDR3 bases are TGTGCCAGCAGCTACTCGAATCAACTAGCGGGAGGGCCTAGGGAGCAGTTCTTC. Translated: CASSYSNQLAGGPREQFF.

The V gene is TRBV28, the J gene TRBJ1-1; the match to TRBD1 covers 7 bases. Trimming at V came to 6 bases and at J to 4 bases, leaving 2 bases not matched to a gene. The CDR3 length is 12 residues. Germline lookup yields CDR1 MDHEN and CDR2 SYDVKM. CDR3 in amino acids: CASRYRGTEAFF. The CDR3 nucleotides are TGTGCCAGCAGGTACAGGGGCACTGAAGCTTTCTTT.

The rearrangement links TRBV18 to TRBJ2-5, with TRBD1 identical over 8 bases. CDR1 and CDR2 (germline): KGHSH, LQKENI. V dropped 4 bases and J dropped 2; count of bases not matched to a gene: 9. The CDR3 sequence is 16 residues long. The CDR3 DNA reads as TGTGCCAGCTCACGCGTCAACAGACAGGGGCAAGAGACCCAGTACTTC. This codes for CASSRVNRQGQETQYF.

J is TRBJ2-1 and V is TRBV2, with 11 bases identical to TRBD1. Trimming removed 4 bases from V and 9 bases from J; junction bases left unmatched: 2. Looked up from germline, CDR1 is SNHLY and CDR2 is FYNNEI. The CDR3 covers 13 residues. In DNA, the CDR3 is TGTGCCAGCAGTGGGACAGGGGGCATTGAGCAGTTCTTC. It is translated as CASSGTGGIEQFF.

This sequence joins TRBV28 and TRBJ1-2; 7 bases align to TRBD1. The CDR3 sequence is 13 residues long. Per the germline V gene, CDR1 is MDHEN and CDR2 is SYDVKM. Trimming cost V 7 bases and J 3 bases; bases outside gene matches: 5. In DNA, the CDR3 is TGTGCCAGCAAGACAGGGCACGACTATGGCTACACCTTC. Residues: CASKTGHDYGYTF.

The chain combines TRBV6-5 with TRBJ2-3; the match to TRBD1 covers 7 bases. Losses at the gene ends were 6 bases for V and 2 bases for J; bases not matched to a gene: 8. The CDR3 runs to 15 residues. Germline lookup yields CDR1 MNHEY and CDR2 SVGAGI. CDR3 in amino acids: CASRWADRNTDTQYF. The CDR3 nucleotides read TGTGCCAGCAGATGGGCGGACAGGAACACAGATACGCAGTATTTT.

The chain joins TRBV6-6 to TRBJ2-7; D is perhaps TRBD2 (5 bases). V dropped 5 bases and J dropped 7 bases, with 12 bases sitting between them. CDR1 and CDR2 from the germline V gene are MNHNY and SVGAGI (reference sequence). The CDR3 contains 12 residues. CDR3 amino acids: CASSTLRGEQYF. The CDR3 nucleotides are TGTGCCAGCAGTACCCTCCGAGGGGAGCAGTACTTC.

This clone was seen only a few times. V and J are TRBV7-3 and TRBJ2-7, with 7 bases lining up with TRBD1. Germline-derived CDR1 and CDR2 are SGHTA and FQGTGA. There are 13 residues in the CDR3. The junction had 7 bases not matched to a gene; V was cut back by 5 bases and J by 6 bases. Written as DNA, the CDR3 is TGTGCCAGCAGCATCGACAGGGCGGGCGAGCAGTACTTC. As protein: CASSIDRAGEQYF.

The chain combines TRBV9 with TRBJ2-1, with a possible D match to TRBD2 (5 bases). Germline values: CDR1 SGDLS, CDR2 YYNGEE. This CDR3 has 14 amino acids. Trimming took 0 bases from V and 6 from J, leaving 10 bases between them. The CDR3 region has the DNA TGTGCCAGCAGCGTAGCTACGGGGAGCAATGAGCAGTTCTTC. Protein: CASSVATGSNEQFF.

The chain links TRBV5-6 to TRBJ2-4; D uncertain. This CDR3 has 15 amino acids. Trimming removed 0 bases at V and 0 bases at J, with 7 bases between. Germline assignment: CDR1 SGHDT and CDR2 YYEEEE. The CDR3 reads CASSLVEIAKNIQYF. DNA for the CDR3: TGTGCCAGCAGCTTGGTGGAGATAGCCAAAAACATTCAGTACTTC.

The genes are TRBV11-2 and TRBJ2-5; 10 bases map to TRBD2. The J call could be wrong; TRBJ2-7 is a better fit for the DNA end. Per the germline V gene, CDR1 is SGHAT and CDR2 is FQNNGV. This CDR3 spans 14 amino acids. The CDR3 loop reads CASSFTSGNDEQYF. The CDR3 DNA reads as TGTGCCAGCAGCTTTACTAGCGGGAATGACGAGCAGTACTTC.

The chain is built from TRBV9 and TRBJ2-1, with D possibly TRBD2 on 5 matching bases. The CDR3 loop spans 14 amino acids. V lost 0 bases and J 12 bases, leaving 16 bases between the germline ends. CDR1 SGDLS and CDR2 YYNGEE come from the germline V gene. The CDR3 DNA is TGTGCCAGCAGCGTAGTCTCTAGCTCCGAATGGCAGTTCTTC. It translates to CASSVVSSSEWQFF.